The sample holds many counts of the clone carrying this T cell receptor (beta chain). As yet, its antigen is unknown. The data were taken from a study of blood T cells in healthy people across ages. For the study at large: T cells yielded about one barcoded beta molecule per two cells through template switching. Study observations and caveats: The long-lived group displayed more naive CD4+ cells, plus higher diversity, than the aged donors did.

They isolated at least 6 million PBMCs from each sample. A second PCR of about 7 to 12 cycles used a sample-barcoded 5' primer and a J-beta primer mix. Each cDNA molecule received a tag from a template-switch adaptor that had 12 random nucleotides. TCRdb recomputed calls from the 5' RACE reads with MiXCR, one row per CDR3 protein. The table has 920,000 or so distinct CDR3 sequences, more than 40% seen once. Sequenced input: blood. The clonotype was recovered from a woman aged 60-75 years in good health.

Here the CDR3 reads CSVSTGSETQYF. The CDR3 nucleotides read TGCAGCGTTTCTACAGGGTCAGAGACCCAGTACTTC. The chain recombines TRBV29-1 with TRBJ2-5; D possibly corresponds to TRBD1 (6 bases). Germline lookup yields CDR1 SQVTM and CDR2 ANQGSEA. There are 12 residues in the CDR3. Trimming pared 5 bases from V and 4 bases from J, leaving 11 bases between. Together with reference TRBV29-1 and TRBJ2-5, the CDR3 gives the full variable domain: SAVISQKPSRDICQRGTSLTIQCQVDSQVTMMFWYRQQPGQSLTLIATANQGSEATYESGFVIDKFPISRPNLTFSTLTVSNMSPEDSSIYLCSVSTGSETQYFGPGTRLLVL.